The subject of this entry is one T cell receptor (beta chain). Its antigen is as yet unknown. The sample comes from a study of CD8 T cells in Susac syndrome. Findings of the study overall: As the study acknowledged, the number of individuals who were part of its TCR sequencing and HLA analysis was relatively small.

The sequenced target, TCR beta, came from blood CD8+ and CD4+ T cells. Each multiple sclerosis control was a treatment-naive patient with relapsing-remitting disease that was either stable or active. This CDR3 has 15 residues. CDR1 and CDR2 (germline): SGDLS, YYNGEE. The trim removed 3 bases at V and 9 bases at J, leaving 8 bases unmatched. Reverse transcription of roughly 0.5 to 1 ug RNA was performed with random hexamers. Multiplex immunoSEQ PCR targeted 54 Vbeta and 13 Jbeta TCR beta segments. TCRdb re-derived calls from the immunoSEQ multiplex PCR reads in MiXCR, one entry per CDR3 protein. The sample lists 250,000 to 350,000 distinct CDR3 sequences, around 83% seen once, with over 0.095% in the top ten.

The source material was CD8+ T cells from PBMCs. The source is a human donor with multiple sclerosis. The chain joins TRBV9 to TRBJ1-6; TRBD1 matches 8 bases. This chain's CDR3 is CASSAETGVGSPLHF. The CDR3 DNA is TGTGCCAGCAGCGCCGAGACAGGGGTGGGTTCACCCCTCCACTTT.